This passage covers 10 T cell receptor beta chains from one sample sequenced in a study of blood T cells in healthy people across ages. The authors ran a second PCR of roughly 7 to 11 cycles using a sample-barcoded 5' primer and a J-beta primer mix. TCRdb fed the 5' RACE reads into MiXCR, producing one record per CDR3 protein. The table records about 1 million distinct CDR3 sequences, under 45% of them present only once. The specimen was blood. All receptors come from a woman aged 55-75 years in good health.

This clonotype was recorded at least ten times. V is TRBV18 and J is TRBJ2-7, with 7 bases fitting TRBD1. Trimming cost V 6 bases and J 2 bases; bases outside gene matches: 7. This CDR3 is 14 amino acids long. Germline CDR1 and CDR2: KGHSH and LQKENI. Here the CDR3 DNA reads TGTGCCAGCTCCACAGGGGACAGCGCCTACGAGCAGTACTTC. Translation gives CASSTGDSAYEQYF.

The chain recombines TRBV14 with TRBJ2-5; D tentatively reads TRBD1 or TRBD2 (5 bases each). From germline, CDR1 is SGHDN and CDR2 FVKESK. The CDR3 loop spans 15 amino acids. Trimming took 1 base from V and 0 from J, leaving 9 bases between them. DNA for the CDR3: TGTGCCAGCAGCCAAGGGGGGTTGTACCAAGAGACCCAGTACTTC. It is translated as CASSQGGLYQETQYF.

The chain employs TRBV28 and TRBJ1-6, with a tentative D call TRBD1 (6 bases). Trimming cost V 5 bases and J 7 bases, with 15 bases left between them. Looked up from germline, CDR1 is MDHEN and CDR2 is SYDVKM. This CDR3 comprises 15 residues. CDR3 protein: CASSRPWDNNSPLHF. The CDR3 nucleotides read TGTGCCAGCAGTCGGCCATGGGACAACAATTCACCCCTCCACTTT.

This sequence joins TRBV28 and TRBJ2-2; unclear D gene. The V end was cut by 6 bases, the J end by 5 bases, with 13 bases between. In germline, CDR1 is MDHEN, CDR2 SYDVKM. The CDR3 contains 14 residues. In DNA, the CDR3 is TGTGCCAGCAGCCTCGTACACATTACCGGGGAGCTGTTTTTT. This sequence encodes CASSLVHITGELFF.

This chain uses TRBV7-8 with TRBJ1-1; D may be TRBD1 (5 bases). The V gene's germline CDR1 is SGHVS and CDR2 FQNEAQ. The CDR3 spans 14 residues. V dropped 5 bases and J dropped 5 bases, with 15 bases sitting between them. The CDR3 sequence is CASSLRGVETEAFF. Written as DNA, the CDR3 is TGTGCCAGCAGCCTGAGAGGGGTTGAGACTGAAGCTTTCTTT.

This clonotype has more than one count but fewer than ten. CDR3 bases: TGTGCCAGCAGCTCCTCCATGGGACTAGCGCGCCACGAGCAGTACTTC. Protein sequence: CASSSSMGLARHEQYF. The chain employs TRBV11-2 and TRBJ2-7; TRBD2 aligns across 10 bases. The CDR3 sequence is 16 residues long. Trimming took 4 bases from V and 5 from J; bases not matched to a gene: 11. Germline CDR1 reads SGHAT; CDR2 reads FQNNGV.

This chain links TRBV28 with TRBJ2-4; D not resolved. The CDR3 length is 12 residues. CDR1 and CDR2 from the germline V gene are MDHEN and SYDVKM. Deletions cut 5 bases from V and 6 bases from J, with 8 bases between. The CDR3 reads CASSPSVNIQYF. In DNA, the CDR3 is TGTGCCAGCAGTCCCTCGGTAAACATTCAGTACTTC. The whole variable domain, filled in from reference TRBV28 and TRBJ2-4, reads DVKVTQSSRYLVKRTGEKVFLECVQDMDHENMFWYRQDPGLGLRLIYFSYDVKMKEKGDIPEGYSVSREKKERFSLILESASTNQTSMYLCASSPSVNIQYFGAGTRLSVL.

This rearrangement joins TRBV6-6 to TRBJ2-7, with a weak D call TRBD2 (5 bases). Per the germline V gene, CDR1 is MNHNY and CDR2 is SVGAGI (reference sequence). Between the trimmed V and J ends, which lost 6 bases and 1 base, there was a span of 16 bases. The length of the CDR3 is 15 residues. The CDR3 protein is CASRCGLQSSYEQYF. DNA of the CDR3: TGTGCCAGCAGATGCGGACTCCAATCTTCCTACGAGCAGTACTTC.

The chain is built from TRBV20-1 and TRBJ1-2, with D unclear. Deletions cut 5 bases from V and 4 bases from J, with 8 bases between. The CDR3 length is 11 residues. Germline values: CDR1 DFQATT, CDR2 SNEGSKA (reference sequence). The CDR3 here is CSAERGYGYTF. The CDR3 nucleotides read TGCAGTGCTGAACGGGGCTATGGCTACACCTTC.

The V gene is TRBV5-1, the J gene TRBJ2-2; 10 nucleotides agree with TRBD2. Germline CDR1 and CDR2: SGHRS and YFSETQ. This CDR3 spans 15 amino acids. V was pared by 4 bases and J by 3 bases, with 3 bases of the junction left unmatched. The CDR3 reads CASSLAGDDTGELFF. In DNA, the CDR3 is TGCGCCAGCAGCCTAGCGGGAGATGACACCGGGGAGCTGTTTTTT.